This TCR beta chain was captured by sequencing in a study of vaccination effects on CD4 cells after COVID-19. Study as a whole: With the ViraFEST assay, the study expanded antigen-specific CD4+ T cells using viral peptide pools, then sequenced them.

Assay: immunoSEQ multiplex PCR; the TCRdb copy retains only in-frame clones and omits some. This sample has 35,000 to 55,000 clones; over 60% occur once, and the top ten carry 3% to 4%. This clone has a single count. Its antigen is unidentified. The length of the CDR3 is 15 residues. CDR1 is LGHNA and CDR2 is YNFKEQ in the germline V gene. Trimming took 4 bases from V and 0 from J, leaving 11 bases between them. Investigators separated out CD4+ T cells once approximately 9 days of culture had passed. PCR-confirmed SARS-CoV-2 infection occurred in the person between March and December 2020. Subjects were given two BNT162b2 or mRNA-1273 vaccine doses.

The TCR originated in a human donor who had a prior SARS-CoV-2 infection. The sequencing used CD4+ T cells from PBMCs cultured without peptide, collected after COVID-19 vaccination. This sequence joins TRBV4-2 and TRBJ2-3, with TRBD2 as a possible D gene (6 bases). Written as DNA, the CDR3 is TGTGCCAGCAGCCTGGGACTCCGTAGCACAGATACGCAGTATTTT. This translates into CASSLGLRSTDTQYF.